Following are 21 T cell receptor beta chains from one sample sequenced in a study of CD8+ T cells in alopecia areata. RNA extraction was followed by reverse transcription into cDNA, which acted as the sequencing template. Libraries were prepared by immunoSEQ multiplex PCR; TCRdb keeps only in-frame clonotypes and omits some of them. The sample shows around 65,000 clones, approximately 43% of them seen only once. The source material was CD8+ T cells sorted from blood, sampled at week 0. The receptors come from a human donor with alopecia areata.

As DNA, the CDR3 is TGTGCCTGGAGGGGGAGAATTCTTAGGGGAAGTATTTGGAATGAGCAGTTCTTC. It is translated as CAWRGRILRGSIWNEQFF. The V and J genes are TRBV30 and TRBJ2-1; tentatively, D is TRBD1 or TRBD2 (5 bases each). The CDR3 sequence is 18 residues long. Deletions cut 3 bases from V and 7 bases from J, with 28 bases between. The germline CDR1 and CDR2 sequences are GTSNPN and SVGIG (reference sequence).

V is TRBV27 and J is TRBJ2-7, with TRBD2 matching over 15 bases. The V gene end was trimmed by 4 bases and the J gene end by 5 bases; junction bases not matched to a gene: 12. The length of the CDR3 is 18 residues. Germline V gene data show CDR1 as MNHEY and CDR2 as SMNVEV (reference sequence). CDR3: CASSSLGTSGRWSDEQYF. The CDR3 DNA reads TGTGCCAGCAGTTCCCTCGGGACTAGCGGGAGGTGGAGCGACGAGCAGTACTTC.

This clone was counted between two and nine times. The rearrangement uses TRBV5-4 and TRBJ2-5; D may be TRBD1 (7 bases). The V gene lost 0 bases and the J gene lost 9 bases, with 21 bases spanning the gap. Germline lookup yields CDR1 SGHNT and CDR2 YYREEE (reference sequence). This CDR3 has 16 residues. The CDR3: CASSLDGTPITGAQYF. CDR3 DNA: TGTGCCAGCAGCTTGGATGGGACTCCTATTACAGGGGCCCAGTACTTC.

The rearrangement uses TRBV11-2 and TRBJ2-3; TRBD2 is a possible D gene (6 bases). The CDR3 spans 15 residues. With 2 bases removed from V and 4 bases from J, the gap between germline ends came to 13 bases. CDR1 is SGHAT and CDR2 is FQNNGV in the germline V gene. The CDR3 sequence: CASSLRGGSSDTQYF. The CDR3 nucleotides are TGTGCCAGCAGCTTACGTGGGGGGAGTTCAGATACGCAGTATTTT.

The chain is built from TRBV13 and TRBJ1-2; no clear D. Germline V lookup: CDR1 PRHDT, CDR2 FYEKMQ (reference sequence). Trimming shortened V by 0 bases and J by 8 bases, and 16 bases separated the two germline ends. This CDR3 comprises 15 residues. The CDR3 loop is CASSLGRTQAGGYTF. The CDR3 bases are TGTGCCAGCAGCTTAGGCCGGACTCAGGCTGGGGGCTACACCTTC.

The V gene is TRBV30, the J gene TRBJ1-1, with no clear D. Trimming pared 3 bases from V and 11 bases from J, leaving 10 bases between. The CDR3 runs to 10 residues. Germline CDR1 reads GTSNPN; CDR2 reads SVGIG (reference sequence). The CDR3 nucleotides read TGTGCCTGGAGGGAGATCGGGGCTTTCTTT. It codes for CAWREIGAFF. The full variable domain, completed using reference TRBV30 and TRBJ1-1, is SQTIHQWPATLVQPVGSPLSLECTVEGTSNPNLYWYRQAAGRGLQLLFYSVGIGQISSEVPQNLSASRPQDRQFILSSKKLLLSDSGFYLCAWREIGAFFGQGTRLTVV.

The J gene is TRBJ2-2, the V gene TRBV9; D may be TRBD1 or TRBD2 (5 bases each). Trimming pared 3 bases from V and 0 bases from J, leaving 15 bases between. CDR3 length equals 17 residues. The germline V gene has CDR1 SGDLS and CDR2 YYNGEE. The CDR3 here is CASSAPPGTSNTGELFF. CDR3 in DNA: TGTGCCAGCAGCGCCCCCCCCGGGACGTCGAACACCGGGGAGCTGTTTTTT. The entire variable domain, with the rest obtained from reference TRBV9 and TRBJ2-2, is as follows: DSGVTQTPKHLITATGQRVTLRCSPRSGDLSVYWYQQSLDQGLQFLIQYYNGEERAKGNILERFSAQQFPDLHSELNLSSLELGDSALYFCASSAPPGTSNTGELFFGEGSRLTVL.

The gene calls are TRBV7-2 and TRBJ2-7, with D hard to call. Germline V gives CDR1 SGHTA, CDR2 FQGNSA. V lost 5 bases and J 2 bases, leaving 7 bases between the germline ends. The CDR3 runs to 12 residues. CDR3 region: CASSPDPYEQYF. The CDR3 DNA reads TGTGCCAGCAGCCCAGACCCCTACGAGCAGTACTTC.

This clone was detected a few times. The chain couples TRBV29-1 to TRBJ2-1, with 10 bases matching TRBD2. V dropped 7 bases and J dropped 4; count of bases not matched to a gene: 4. This CDR3 spans 13 amino acids. CDR1 and CDR2 (germline): SQVTM, ANQGSEA. The CDR3 sequence is CSASTSGYNEQFF. The CDR3, as DNA: TGCAGCGCCTCGACTAGCGGGTACAATGAGCAGTTCTTC.

This chain connects TRBV4-2 to TRBJ2-7; 13 bases are shared with TRBD2. V was pared by 5 bases and J by 3 bases, with 4 bases of the junction left unmatched. The germline gives CDR1 LGHNA, CDR2 YNFKEQ. The CDR3 sequence is 15 residues long. This CDR3 reads CASSFRTSGSYEQYF. For the CDR3, the DNA is TGTGCCAGCAGCTTCCGGACTAGCGGGAGCTACGAGCAGTACTTC.

The chain combines TRBV9 with TRBJ2-1; 10 bases align to TRBD1. Germline loops: CDR1 SGDLS, CDR2 YYNGEE. V gave up 3 bases and J gave up 8 bases; unmatched junction bases: 11. The CDR3 contains 16 residues. The CDR3 loop is CASSGQGALVGHEQFF. CDR3 in DNA: TGTGCCAGCAGCGGACAGGGGGCCTTGGTTGGACATGAGCAGTTCTTC.

The CDR3 DNA reads as TGTGCCTGGAGTCCCCCTCCTCCGGACTCCTACACTGAAGCTTTCTTT. Translating it yields CAWSPPPPDSYTEAFF. This chain connects TRBV30 to TRBJ1-1; unclear D gene. The CDR3 consists of 16 residues. V was trimmed by 2 bases and J by 3 bases, leaving 19 bases between them. Germline V gene sequence: CDR1 GTSNPN, CDR2 SVGIG (reference sequence).

This clone was observed many times. Sequence at one end of the junction differs from germline and may be a read error. The rearrangement uses TRBV7-7 and TRBJ2-1; D is possibly TRBD1 (6 bases). The CDR3 totals 14 residues. Germline values: CDR1 SSHAT, CDR2 FNYEAQ (reference sequence). Written as DNA, the CDR3 is TGTGCTAGCAGCCCAGGGGAATCCTACAATGAGCAGTTCTTC. This codes for CASSPGESYNEQFF.

This clone was counted between two and nine times. The CDR3 DNA sequence: TGTGCCAGCAGCACTACTAGCGGGAGAGGGGACGGGGAGCTGTTTTTT. Translating gives CASSTTSGRGDGELFF. This chain links TRBV7-9 with TRBJ2-2; TRBD2 matches 11 bases. J gave up 7 bases and V 5 bases, and 9 bases lay outside the gene matches. This CDR3 has 16 residues. CDR1 is SEHNR, CDR2 FQNEAQ, per germline (reference sequence). The variable domain in full, with the rest retrieved from reference TRBV7-9 and TRBJ2-2, is DTGVSQNPRHKITKRGQNVTFRCDPISEHNRLYWYRQTLGQGPEFLTYFQNEAQLEKSRLLSDRFSAERPKGSFSTLEIQRTEQGDSAMYLCASSTTSGRGDGELFFGEGSRLTVL.

In its sample, this clone was seen a few times. The V and J genes are TRBV29-1 and TRBJ2-2, with D perhaps TRBD1 (6 bases). The germline gives CDR1 SQVTM, CDR2 ANQGSEA. V was clipped by 5 bases and J by 0 bases, with 10 bases between them. The CDR3 spans 14 residues. The CDR3 region has the DNA TGCAGCGTTTGGGACACCGCGAACACCGGGGAGCTGTTTTTT. Translation gives CSVWDTANTGELFF.

V gene TRBV7-9 combines with J gene TRBJ2-5; D is tentatively TRBD1 or TRBD2 (5 bases each). CDR1 is SEHNR, CDR2 FQNEAQ, per germline (reference sequence). The CDR3 totals 16 residues. Trimming shortened V by 5 bases and J by 4 bases, and 20 bases separated the two germline ends. The CDR3 sequence is CASSPPEGDGRETQYF. The CDR3 DNA reads as TGTGCCAGCAGCCCTCCGGAAGGGGACGGCCGAGAGACCCAGTACTTC.

This chain uses TRBV29-1 with TRBJ2-1; no firm D call. The germline V gene has CDR1 SQVTM and CDR2 ANQGSEA. Trimming removed 5 bases at V and 7 bases at J, with 6 bases between. The CDR3 spans 10 residues. CDR3 DNA sequence: TGCAGCGTTAGCACAAATGAGCAGTTCTTC. It codes for CSVSTNEQFF.

This rearrangement joins TRBV21-1 to TRBJ2-6; the D segment call TRBD1 is taken from the table without a DNA check. TRBV21-1 is noted as a pseudogene. This CDR3 is 15 amino acids long. This chain's CDR3 is CASRGRGPGANVLTF. CDR3 nucleotides: TGTGCCAGCAGGGGTAGGGGGCCGGGGGCCAACGTCCTGACTTTC.

This clone was seen more than once but under ten times. This chain connects TRBV10-3 to TRBJ2-2; the D is unclear. The V end lost 9 bases, the J end lost 3 bases, and 8 bases lay between the germline ends. This CDR3 comprises 12 residues. Germline CDR1 ENHRY, CDR2 SYGVKD. In DNA form, the CDR3 reads TGTGCCATTGCGATATACACCGGGGAGCTGTTTTTT. Amino acids: CAIAIYTGELFF.

This clone was counted a single time. The chain couples TRBV14 to TRBJ2-1, with D hard to call. The CDR3 consists of 13 residues. The germline V gene has CDR1 SGHDN and CDR2 FVKESK. Trimming took off 4 bases at V and 10 bases at J, with 14 bases between the two ends. CDR3 bases: TGTGCCAGCAGCCCCCGGTCGGAGTGGGAGCAGTTCTTC. Protein sequence: CASSPRSEWEQFF.

The chain has TRBV6-1 and TRBJ2-6, with a possible D match to TRBD2 (6 bases). Germline loops: CDR1 MNHNS, CDR2 SASEGT. There are 15 residues in the CDR3. V lost 6 bases and J 3 bases, leaving 12 bases between the germline ends. The CDR3 DNA reads as TGTGCCAGCAGAGTACTAGCTAGTGGGGCCAACGTCCTGACTTTC. Residues: CASRVLASGANVLTF.